This T cell receptor (beta chain) is drawn from a study of response to subunit inactivated influenza vaccine. A single record per CDR3 protein comes from TCRdb applying MiXCR to the RT-PCR reads. The sample has around 600,000 distinct CDR3 sequences, over 9% seen once; the top ten hold more than 9.5%. The CDR3 loop spans 14 amino acids. Trimming stripped 5 bases from V and 5 bases from J, with 16 bases between. From germline, CDR1 is DFQATT and CDR2 SNEGSKA (reference sequence). The sample was also linked to a second study, of T cells expressing NK-cell markers. Per that paper: It was by 5'RACE template switching with UMIs that TCR beta cDNA was made.

This sequence was found in a man aged 50 to 60 who received an inactivated influenza vaccine. This specimen was PBMCs from blood, taken on the day of vaccination. The chain carries TRBV20-1 and TRBJ2-1; D tentatively fits TRBD1 or TRBD2 (8 bases each). DNA of the CDR3: TGCAGTGCTCGACAGGGGCGGGGGGACAATGAGCAGTTCTTC. Protein: CSARQGRGDNEQFF.